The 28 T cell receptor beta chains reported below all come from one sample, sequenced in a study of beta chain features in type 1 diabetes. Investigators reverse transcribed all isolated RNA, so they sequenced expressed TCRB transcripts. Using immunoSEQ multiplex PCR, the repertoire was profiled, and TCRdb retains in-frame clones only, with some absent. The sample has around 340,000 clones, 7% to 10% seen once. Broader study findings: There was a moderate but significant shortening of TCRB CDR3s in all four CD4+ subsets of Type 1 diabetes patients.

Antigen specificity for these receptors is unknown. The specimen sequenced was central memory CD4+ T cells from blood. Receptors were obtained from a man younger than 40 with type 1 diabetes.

The CDR3, as DNA: TGTGCCAGCAGCCCTCTGGACAGGGTCGCGAACACCGGGGAGCTGTTTTTT. Translation: CASSPLDRVANTGELFF. This chain uses TRBV9 with TRBJ2-2; 8 positions match TRBD1. The CDR3 extends over 17 amino acids. V lost 4 bases to trimming and J lost 0 bases; unmatched junction nucleotides: 8. Germline values: CDR1 SGDLS, CDR2 YYNGEE.

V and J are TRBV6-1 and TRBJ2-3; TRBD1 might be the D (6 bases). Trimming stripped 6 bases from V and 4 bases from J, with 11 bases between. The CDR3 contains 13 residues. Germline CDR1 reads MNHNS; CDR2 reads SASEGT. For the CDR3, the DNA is TGTGCCAGCAGCGCAGGGGCCCCAGATACGCAGTATTTT. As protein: CASSAGAPDTQYF.

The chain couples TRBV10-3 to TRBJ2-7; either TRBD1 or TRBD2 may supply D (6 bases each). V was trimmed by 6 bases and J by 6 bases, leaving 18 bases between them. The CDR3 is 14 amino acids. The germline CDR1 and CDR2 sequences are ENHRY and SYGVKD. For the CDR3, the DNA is TGTGCCATCAGCGGGAGACAGGAAGGGGGCGAGCAGTACTTC. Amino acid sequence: CAISGRQEGGEQYF.

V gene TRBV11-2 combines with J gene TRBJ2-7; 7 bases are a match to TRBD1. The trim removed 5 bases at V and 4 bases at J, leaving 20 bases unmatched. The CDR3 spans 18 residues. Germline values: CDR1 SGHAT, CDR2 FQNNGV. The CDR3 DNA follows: TGTGCCAGCAGCAGGGATGAGACAGGGACGGTTTCGGGTTACGAGCAGTACTTC. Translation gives CASSRDETGTVSGYEQYF.

The CDR3 nucleotides are TGTGCCACCAGCAGAGCTGAGCAGCGATACAATGAGCAGTTCTTC. Translated: CATSRAEQRYNEQFF. The chain couples TRBV15 to TRBJ2-1; no clear D gene. Germline CDR1 and CDR2: LNHNV and YYDKDF (reference sequence). The CDR3 loop spans 15 amino acids. Trimming took off 1 base at V and 4 bases at J, with 11 bases between the two ends.

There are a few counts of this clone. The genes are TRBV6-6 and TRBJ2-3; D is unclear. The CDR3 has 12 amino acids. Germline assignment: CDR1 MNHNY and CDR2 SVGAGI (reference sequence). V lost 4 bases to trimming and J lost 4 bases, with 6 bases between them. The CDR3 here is CASSSESDTQYF. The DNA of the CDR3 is TGTGCCAGCAGTTCCGAGTCAGATACGCAGTATTTT.

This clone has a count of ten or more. The CDR3 sequence is CASSPPVAQNTEAFF. DNA for the CDR3: TGTGCCAGCTCACCACCGGTGGCACAGAACACTGAAGCTTTCTTT. V is TRBV18 and J is TRBJ1-1, with D uncertain. The germline V gene has CDR1 KGHSH and CDR2 LQKENI. With 0 bases removed from V and 1 base from J, the gap between germline ends came to 9 bases. CDR3 length: 15 amino acids.

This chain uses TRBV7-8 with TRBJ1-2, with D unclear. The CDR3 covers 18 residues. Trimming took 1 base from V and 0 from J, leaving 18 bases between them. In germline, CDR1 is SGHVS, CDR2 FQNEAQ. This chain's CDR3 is CASSLGAALRATNYGYTF. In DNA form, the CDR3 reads TGTGCCAGCAGCTTAGGGGCTGCTTTGAGGGCGACTAACTATGGCTACACCTTC.

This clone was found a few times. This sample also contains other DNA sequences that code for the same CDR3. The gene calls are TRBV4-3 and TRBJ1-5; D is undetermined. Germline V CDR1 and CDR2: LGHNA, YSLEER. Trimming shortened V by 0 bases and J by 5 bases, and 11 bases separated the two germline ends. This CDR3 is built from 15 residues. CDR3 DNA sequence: TGCGCCAGCAGCCAAGATCGAGGTCCCTATCAGCCCCAGCATTTT. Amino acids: CASSQDRGPYQPQHF.

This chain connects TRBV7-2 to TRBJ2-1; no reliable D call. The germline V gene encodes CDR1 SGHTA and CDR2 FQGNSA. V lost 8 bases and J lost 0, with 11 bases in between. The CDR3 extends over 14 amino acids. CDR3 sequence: CASVKLSSYNEQFF. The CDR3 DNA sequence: TGTGCCAGCGTAAAATTAAGCTCCTACAATGAGCAGTTCTTC.

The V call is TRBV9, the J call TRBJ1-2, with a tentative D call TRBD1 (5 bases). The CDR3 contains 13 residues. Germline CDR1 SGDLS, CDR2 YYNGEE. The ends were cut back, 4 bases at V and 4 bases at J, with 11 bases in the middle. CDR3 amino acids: CASSMDTLYGYTF. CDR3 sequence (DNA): TGTGCCAGCAGCATGGACACACTCTATGGCTACACCTTC.

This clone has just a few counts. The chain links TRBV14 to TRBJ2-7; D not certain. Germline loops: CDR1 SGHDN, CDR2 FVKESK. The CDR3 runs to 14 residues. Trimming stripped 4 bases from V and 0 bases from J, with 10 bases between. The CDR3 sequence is CASSPRTDSYEQYF. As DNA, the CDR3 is TGTGCCAGCAGCCCCCGGACGGACTCCTACGAGCAGTACTTC. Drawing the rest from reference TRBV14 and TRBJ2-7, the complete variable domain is EAGVTQFPSHSVIEKGQTVTLRCDPISGHDNLYWYRRVMGKEIKFLLHFVKESKQDESGMPNNRFLAERTGGTYSTLKVQPAELEDSGVYFCASSPRTDSYEQYFGPGTRLTVT.

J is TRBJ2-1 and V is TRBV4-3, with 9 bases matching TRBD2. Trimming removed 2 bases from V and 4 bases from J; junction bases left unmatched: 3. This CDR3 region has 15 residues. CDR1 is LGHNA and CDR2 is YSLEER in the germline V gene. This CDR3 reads CASSQQTSGYNEQFF. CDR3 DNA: TGCGCCAGCAGCCAACAGACTAGCGGTTACAATGAGCAGTTCTTC.

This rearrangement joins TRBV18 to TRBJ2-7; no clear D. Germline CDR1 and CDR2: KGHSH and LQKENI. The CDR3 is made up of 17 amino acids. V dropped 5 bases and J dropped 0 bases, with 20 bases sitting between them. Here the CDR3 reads CASSFAGSGFPSYEQYF. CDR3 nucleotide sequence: TGTGCCAGCTCATTCGCAGGATCCGGGTTTCCCTCCTACGAGCAGTACTTC. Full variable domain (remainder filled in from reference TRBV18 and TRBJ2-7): NAGVMQNPRHLVRRRGQEARLRCSPMKGHSHVYWYRQLPEEGLKFMVYLQKENIIDESGMPKERFSAEFPKEGPSILRIQQVVRGDSAAYFCASSFAGSGFPSYEQYFGPGTRLTVT.

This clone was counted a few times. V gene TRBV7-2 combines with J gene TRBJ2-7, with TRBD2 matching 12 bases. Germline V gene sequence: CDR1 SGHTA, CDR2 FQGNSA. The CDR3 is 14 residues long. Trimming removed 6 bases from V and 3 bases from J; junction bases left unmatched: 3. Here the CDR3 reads CASRGTSGFYEQYF. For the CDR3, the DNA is TGTGCCAGCAGGGGGACTAGCGGGTTCTACGAGCAGTACTTC. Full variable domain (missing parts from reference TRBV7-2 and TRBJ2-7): GAGVSQSPSNKVTEKGKDVELRCDPISGHTALYWYRQSLGQGLEFLIYFQGNSAPDKSGLPSDRFSAERTGGSVSTLTIQRTQQEDSAVYLCASRGTSGFYEQYFGPGTRLTVT.

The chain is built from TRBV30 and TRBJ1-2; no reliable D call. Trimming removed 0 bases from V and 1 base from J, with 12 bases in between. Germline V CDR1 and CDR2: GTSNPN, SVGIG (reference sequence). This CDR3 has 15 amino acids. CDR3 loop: CAWSVPGINNYGYTF. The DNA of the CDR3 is TGTGCCTGGAGTGTCCCGGGGATTAATAACTATGGCTACACCTTC. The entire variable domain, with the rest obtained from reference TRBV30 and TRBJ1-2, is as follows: SQTIHQWPATLVQPVGSPLSLECTVEGTSNPNLYWYRQAAGRGLQLLFYSVGIGQISSEVPQNLSASRPQDRQFILSSKKLLLSDSGFYLCAWSVPGINNYGYTFGSGTRLTVV.

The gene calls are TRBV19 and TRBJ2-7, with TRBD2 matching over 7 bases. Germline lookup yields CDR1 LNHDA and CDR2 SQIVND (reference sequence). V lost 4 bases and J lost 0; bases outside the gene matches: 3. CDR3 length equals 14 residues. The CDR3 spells CASSKPGGSYEQYF. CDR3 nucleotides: TGTGCCAGTAGTAAACCGGGGGGCTCCTACGAGCAGTACTTC.

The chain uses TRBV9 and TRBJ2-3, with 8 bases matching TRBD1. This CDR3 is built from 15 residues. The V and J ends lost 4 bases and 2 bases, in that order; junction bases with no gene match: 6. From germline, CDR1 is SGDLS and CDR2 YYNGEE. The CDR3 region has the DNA TGTGCCAGCAGCAACCGACAGGGGTACACAGATACGCAGTATTTT. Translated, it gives CASSNRQGYTDTQYF.

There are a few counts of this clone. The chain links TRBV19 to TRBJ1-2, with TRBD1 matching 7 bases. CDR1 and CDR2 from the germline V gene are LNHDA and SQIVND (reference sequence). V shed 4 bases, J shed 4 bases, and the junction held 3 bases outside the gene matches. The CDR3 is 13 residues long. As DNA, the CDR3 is TGTGCCAGTAGTACCCGGGACAGCTATGGCTACACCTTC. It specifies CASSTRDSYGYTF.

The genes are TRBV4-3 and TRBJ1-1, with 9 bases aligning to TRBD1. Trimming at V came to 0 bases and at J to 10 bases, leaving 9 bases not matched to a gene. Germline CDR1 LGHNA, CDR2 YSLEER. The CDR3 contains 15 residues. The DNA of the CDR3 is TGCGCCAGCAGCCAAGAATTCGGACAGGGGCGTACAGCTTTCTTT. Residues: CASSQEFGQGRTAFF.

The CDR3 sequence is CASSLGQGGETQYF. CDR3 bases: TGCGCCAGCAGCCTAGGACAGGGAGGAGAGACCCAGTACTTC. V usage is TRBV4-3 and J usage is TRBJ2-5; TRBD1 matches at 8 bases. Germline lookup yields CDR1 LGHNA and CDR2 YSLEER. After removal of 4 bases from V and 4 bases from J, the junction contained 5 bases not matched to a gene. The CDR3 runs 14 residues.

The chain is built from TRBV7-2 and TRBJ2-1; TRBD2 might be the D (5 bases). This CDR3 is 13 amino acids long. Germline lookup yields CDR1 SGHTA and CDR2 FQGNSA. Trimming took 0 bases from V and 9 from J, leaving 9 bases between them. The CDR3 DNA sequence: TGTGCCAGCAGCTTAGCGAGGGTCAGTGAGCAGTTCTTC. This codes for CASSLARVSEQFF. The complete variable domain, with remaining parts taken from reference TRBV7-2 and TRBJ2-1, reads GAGVSQSPSNKVTEKGKDVELRCDPISGHTALYWYRQSLGQGLEFLIYFQGNSAPDKSGLPSDRFSAERTGGSVSTLTIQRTQQEDSAVYLCASSLARVSEQFFGPGTRLTVL.

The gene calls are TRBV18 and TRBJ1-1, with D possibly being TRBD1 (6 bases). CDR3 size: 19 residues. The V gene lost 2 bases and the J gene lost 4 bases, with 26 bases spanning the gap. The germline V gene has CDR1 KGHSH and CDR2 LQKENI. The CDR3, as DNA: TGTGCCAGCTCACCAAGGACGGACAACACCAAACAGGGAGGCACTGAAGCTTTCTTT. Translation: CASSPRTDNTKQGGTEAFF.

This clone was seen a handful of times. DNA for the CDR3: TGTGCCAGCAGTTACAGGAGGGACACTGAAGCTTTCTTT. Residues: CASSYRRDTEAFF. The genes are TRBV6-5 and TRBJ1-1, with D unresolved. Trimming shortened V by 2 bases and J by 3 bases, and 7 bases separated the two germline ends. Germline CDR1 is MNHEY and CDR2 is SVGAGI. The CDR3 is made up of 13 amino acids.

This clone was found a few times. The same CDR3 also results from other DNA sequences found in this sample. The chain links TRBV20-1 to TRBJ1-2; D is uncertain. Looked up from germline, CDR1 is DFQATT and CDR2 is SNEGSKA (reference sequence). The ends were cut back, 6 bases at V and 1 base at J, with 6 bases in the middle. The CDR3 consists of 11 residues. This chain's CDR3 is CSARVNYGYTF. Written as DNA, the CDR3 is TGCAGTGCGAGGGTTAACTATGGCTACACCTTC.

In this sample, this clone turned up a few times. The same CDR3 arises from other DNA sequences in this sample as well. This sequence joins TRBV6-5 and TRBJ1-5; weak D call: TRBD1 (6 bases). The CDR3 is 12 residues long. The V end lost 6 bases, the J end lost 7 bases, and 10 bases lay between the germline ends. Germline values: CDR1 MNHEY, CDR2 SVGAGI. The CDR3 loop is CASRQGSQPQHF. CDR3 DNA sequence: TGTGCCAGCAGACAGGGCTCGCAGCCCCAGCATTTT.

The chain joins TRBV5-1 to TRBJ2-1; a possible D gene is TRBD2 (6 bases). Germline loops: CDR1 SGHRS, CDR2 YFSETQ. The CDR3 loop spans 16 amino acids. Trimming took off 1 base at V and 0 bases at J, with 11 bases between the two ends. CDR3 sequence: CASSLLQGGSYNEQFF. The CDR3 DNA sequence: TGCGCCAGCAGCTTGCTGCAGGGAGGCTCCTACAATGAGCAGTTCTTC.

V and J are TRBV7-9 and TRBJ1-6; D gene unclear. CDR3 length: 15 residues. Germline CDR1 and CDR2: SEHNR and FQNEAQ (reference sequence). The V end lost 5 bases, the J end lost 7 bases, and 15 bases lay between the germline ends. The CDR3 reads CASSPGGGPNSPLHF. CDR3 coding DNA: TGTGCCAGCAGCCCCGGCGGAGGGCCGAATTCACCCCTCCACTTT.